The TCR beta chain under discussion was sequenced for a study of regulatory T cells in long-lasting Graves disease (dated by TCRdb to the early 2020s). About the investigation overall: Antithyroid drugs had been taken for less than 3 months by newly diagnosed Graves' disease patients. Peripheral blood TCR sequencing and RNA sequencing compared persistent Graves' disease patients with newly diagnosed Graves' disease patients. The study was conducted in China and was registered as a clinical trial. TCR sequencing covered around 13 persistent and 20 newly diagnosed Graves' disease patients, 33 samples in total. The full study reports these points: Only the TCR beta chain was sequenced and analyzed. TRBV28, TRBJ1-2 and TRBJ2-5 were preferentially used in persistent disease, while TRBV20-1 and TRBJ2-1 were favored in newly diagnosed disease. Compared with newly diagnosed patients, persistent Graves' disease patients had lower TCR Shannon entropy and fewer highly expanded clones, which suggests clonal expansion. The authors acknowledged the small sample size as a limitation that may reduce accuracy. Persistent patients shared more public clonotypes among themselves (around 3,000) than newly diagnosed patients did (about 970). The study examined only peripheral blood because the primary lesion, thyroid tissue, could not be accessed.

Library preparation was by multiplex PCR. The instrument given in TCRdb is Illumina HiSeq 4000. To build TCR beta libraries, CDR3 regions were amplified by Arm-PCR using iRepertoire HTBI primers. Gel purification was performed on PCR products prior to sequencing. The study's own analysis went as follows. A total of fewer than 65 TRBV and some 15 TRBJ segments were identified across samples and were used for gene usage analysis of CDR3 amino acid clonotypes. COPE and FqMerger were used to merge filtered high-quality paired reads into contigs. Contigs were aligned with BLAST to IMGT TRBV, TRBD and TRBJ reference genes, and CDR3 was defined per IMGT. Clonotypes above 0.1% frequency were classified as highly expanded clones. Shannon entropy was used to measure repertoire diversity, and the Gini coefficient was used to measure V-J evenness. Clonotypes shared by more than one individual were considered public. In-frame beta chains were kept once TCRdb had trimmed the public reads at Q25 with fastp and called clones with MiXCR. Rows with a matching CDR3 protein are joined into one entry that keeps the most common DNA and genes. These V and J calls are TCRdb output, not the study's own analysis. A total of 360,000 or so distinct CDR3 sequences appear in this sample, about an eighth of them only once. Together, the top ten hold about 20% of the sample.

Of note for this clonotype: Its specific antigen is unknown. One base away there is no much larger clone; base qualities are not given.

CDR1 and CDR2 (MGHDK, SYGVNS) derive from the germline V gene. The cysteine opens and the phenylalanine closes a CDR3 of 15 amino acids. This entry keeps only the CDR3 DNA: 45 bases, framed from base 1. V sheds 3 bases and J sheds 7 bases, leaving 19 bases between their ends. Interpreted using the paper, the time point label stands for: newly diagnosed GD, antithyroid drugs for less than 3 months. For both TCR sequencing and RNA sequencing, RNA was extracted from PBMCs using TRIzol. The diagnosis of Graves' disease was made according to American Thyroid Association guidelines. Patients were recruited from an endocrinology department in Xi'an, China. Each patient gave around 9.2 milliliters of peripheral blood, collected in an EDTA anticoagulant tube. Ficoll Paque Plus density gradient separation was used to isolate PBMCs, and no additional T cell sorting was done. RNA quality was checked with an Agilent 2100 Bioanalyzer and agarose gel, and concentration with a NanoDrop 2000.

This sample was also put to use in a study of T cells in Graves' hyperthyroidism and ophthalmopathy. That second publication adds: A patient counted as having stable Graves' hyperthyroidism if no progression to ophthalmopathy occurred over 18 months of follow-up. Hyperthyroidism patients were newly diagnosed, with disease duration under 2 months, and aged 18 to 65 years. Any patient with an uncontrolled infection, another autoimmune disease, pregnancy or lactation was excluded. Clinical symptoms, serum thyroxine and TRAb, thyroid ultrasound, and orbital computed tomography formed the basis for the diagnoses. The TCR CDR3 was subjected to a first round of RT-PCR using the HTBI primer set and the Qiagen OneStep RT-PCR kit. Most expanded thyroid clonotypes (frequency above 0.001) were also found in blood, which suggests that blood repertoires may mirror thyroid immune responses. Ophthalmopathy was separated from stable hyperthyroidism by a 13 V-J signature model, with approximately 89% sensitivity and roughly 84% specificity obtained in cross-validation and 80%/75% obtained in testing. In validation, progression to ophthalmopathy was predicted by the model with 55% to 71% sensitivity and around 76% specificity, a median of around 5.9 months before onset. A discovery cohort of about a hundred patients, roughly 45 with Graves' ophthalmopathy and more than 55 with stable Graves' hyperthyroidism, was used to find distinguishing TCR V-J signatures. Prospective prediction of ophthalmopathy was tested in an independent validation cohort of 18 to 20 hyperthyroidism patients and 17 patients who later progressed to ophthalmopathy. For training and testing, the 100 patients in the discovery cohort were randomly divided in a 7:3 ratio. In addition, the study compared T-cell repertoires in thyroid tissue and in blood from over 5 Graves' hyperthyroidism patients. Following sampling, methimazole starting at 30 mg daily was given to hyperthyroidism patients, and high-dose intravenous methylprednisolone was given to ophthalmopathy patients. Libraries were constructed in a second round of multiplex PCR, after which size selection and purification were performed. Libraries were sequenced paired-end with 100 bp reads on an Illumina HiSeq2000. SOAPnuke was used to process the raw data, removing reads that contained adapters or uncalled bases, had a mean Phred below 15, or lacked an exact match to the constant primer or identifier. COPE v1.2.5 was used to merge the high-quality paired reads, and each unique nucleotide sequence was defined as a clonotype. MiTCR v1.1 was used to align clonotypes to the IMGT TRBV, TRBD and TRBJ reference segments. Analysis was restricted to V-J combinations with a frequency above 0.0001, which covered about 99% of repertoires. A TCS score was defined as the ratio between F50 (clonal expansion) and ExV (chaos), using BLOSUM62-based TCRdist between CDR3 peptides within each V-J. Welch's t-statistics and random forest reduced 450 to 600 V-J features to 13, which were used in a naive Bayes classifier (R e1071). Sample size was not statistically predetermined, and blinding of investigators to group allocation was not performed. The paper reports TCR Vbeta CDR3 sequencing of roughly 140 peripheral blood samples: 40 to 45 ophthalmopathy, fewer than 80 hyperthyroidism and around 17 progressor patients.

Recombination connected TRBV25-1 to TRBJ2-7; perhaps TRBD2 is the D gene, with 7 bases matching. This specimen was peripheral blood mononuclear cells (PBMCs), taken at new diagnosis, from a patient treated with antithyroid drugs. The clonotype was recovered from a woman aged 18 to 35 with Graves disease. Donor details come from another sample of the same person, matched by shared clones. The CDR3 amino acid sequence is: CASSEGDGGRGEQYF. The nucleotides are TGTGCCAGCAGTGAGGGAGACGGGGGGCGCGGTGAGCAGTACTTC.